This entry lists 18 T cell receptor beta chains sequenced from one sample in a study of OX40 agonist ivuxolimab in advanced cancers. Assay used: immunoSEQ multiplex PCR; TCRdb lists only in-frame clones, some missing. The sample contains roughly 40,000 clones, 85% to 90% of which appear only once. This material consisted of CD4+ or CD8+ T cells sorted from blood, taken in a trial of the OX40 agonist ivuxolimab. These receptors were collected from an adult with an advanced solid tumor such as melanoma, head and neck, liver or kidney cancer.

The V call is TRBV6-4, the J call TRBJ2-7, with D tentatively TRBD1 (6 bases). Germline V gene lookup returns CDR1 MRHNA and CDR2 SNTAGT. This CDR3 is built from 15 residues. Trimming removed 3 bases at V and 4 bases at J, with 16 bases between. CDR3 coding DNA: TGTGCCAGCAGTGAGCAACAGGGCCCCACGTACGAGCAGTACTTC. Amino acids: CASSEQQGPTYEQYF.

This clone was recorded once. This CDR3 reads CASMGVTQPQHF. The CDR3 DNA is TGTGCCAGCATGGGTGTTACTCAGCCCCAGCATTTT. The rearrangement joins TRBV2 to TRBJ1-5; D gene uncertain. The CDR3 has 12 amino acids. The germline V gene encodes CDR1 SNHLY and CDR2 FYNNEI. Trimming shortened V by 7 bases and J by 6 bases, and 10 bases separated the two germline ends. The complete variable domain, with remaining parts taken from reference TRBV2 and TRBJ1-5, reads EPEVTQTPSHQVTQMGQEVILRCVPISNHLYFYWYRQILGQKVEFLVSFYNNEISEKSEIFDDQFSVERPDGSNFTLKIRSTKLEDSAMYFCASMGVTQPQHFGDGTRLSIL.

Only one count was recorded for this clone. The chain has TRBV10-2 and TRBJ1-2; TRBD1 agrees at 7 bases. J was trimmed by 2 bases and V by 3 bases; bases with no gene match: 9. The germline CDR1 and CDR2 sequences are WSHSY and SAAADI. This CDR3 spans 16 amino acids. CDR3: CASSEWGTATNYGYTF. The CDR3 coding sequence is TGCGCCAGCAGTGAATGGGGGACAGCGACAAACTATGGCTACACCTTC.

This CDR3 reads CASSSGDGDPTGELFF. The CDR3 DNA sequence: TGCGCCAGCTCCTCTGGGGATGGGGACCCCACCGGGGAGCTGTTTTTT. The chain recombines TRBV4-1 with TRBJ2-2; the D call may be TRBD1 or TRBD2 (5 bases each). CDR3 length equals 16 residues. Trimming shortened V by 8 bases and J by 4 bases, and 20 bases separated the two germline ends. Germline CDR1 and CDR2: MGHRA and YSYEKL.

V is TRBV6-6 and J is TRBJ2-7; D not certain. This CDR3 is built from 15 residues. Germline V gene data show CDR1 as MNHNY and CDR2 as SVGAGI (reference sequence). V was cut by 2 bases and J by 3 bases, with 14 bases left in between. CDR3 in DNA: TGTGCCAGCAGTTACGGGCAGCCAAAGGACTACGAGCAGTACTTC. Its translation is CASSYGQPKDYEQYF.

V usage is TRBV10-3 and J usage is TRBJ1-1; 7 bases fit TRBD1. V lost 10 bases to trimming and J lost 7 bases; unmatched junction nucleotides: 12. CDR1 and CDR2 (germline): ENHRY, SYGVKD. The CDR3 sequence is 13 residues long. This CDR3 reads CANKGAQGDEAFF. CDR3 coding DNA: TGTGCCAACAAGGGGGCGCAAGGGGATGAAGCTTTCTTT.

This chain connects TRBV30 to TRBJ2-1, with unresolved D. There are 11 residues in the CDR3. Germline values: CDR1 GTSNPN, CDR2 SVGIG (reference sequence). DNA for the CDR3: TGTAGCTTTTTAGGTTACAATGAGCAGTTCTTC. Amino acid sequence: CSFLGYNEQFF.

The chain has TRBV28 and TRBJ2-5, with D hard to call. Germline CDR1 reads MDHEN; CDR2 reads SYDVKM. The germline V and J ends were trimmed by 5 bases and 5 bases, with 18 bases remaining between them. The CDR3 has 15 amino acids. CDR3 region: CASSQAPHDGETQYF. The CDR3 DNA reads as TGTGCCAGCAGTCAAGCCCCCCATGACGGGGAGACCCAGTACTTC.

The V gene is TRBV6-1, the J gene TRBJ2-5; no firm D call. Germline values: CDR1 MNHNS, CDR2 SASEGT. V was clipped by 3 bases and J by 7 bases, with 12 bases between them. The CDR3 length is 13 residues. CDR3: CASSESPRRTQYF. The CDR3 coding sequence is TGTGCCAGCAGTGAGTCCCCACGCCGGACCCAGTACTTC.

This clone was observed a single time. The chain carries TRBV29-1 and TRBJ2-2, with D possibly matching TRBD1 (6 bases). Trimming cost V 5 bases and J 5 bases, with 12 bases left between them. The germline gives CDR1 SQVTM, CDR2 ANQGSEA. The CDR3 is made up of 13 amino acids. CDR3 region: CSVKDSPTGELFF. The DNA of the CDR3 is TGCAGCGTTAAGGACAGCCCGACCGGGGAGCTGTTTTTT.

The genes are TRBV11-3 and TRBJ2-7; TRBD2 might be the D (5 bases). The CDR3 loop spans 13 amino acids. V was cut by 1 base and J by 5 bases, with 9 bases left in between. Germline CDR1 reads SGHNT; CDR2 reads YENEEA. The CDR3 bases are TGTGCCAGCAGCTTAGGCCCTAGCCACGAGCAGTACTTC. Its translation is CASSLGPSHEQYF.

This clone came up once. The chain uses TRBV9 and TRBJ2-7, with 9 bases matching TRBD2. V was clipped by 2 bases and J by 3 bases; unmatched bases: 6. This CDR3 region has 15 residues. Germline loops: CDR1 SGDLS, CDR2 YYNGEE. The CDR3 is CASSVDSGSYYEQYF. CDR3 nucleotide sequence: TGTGCCAGCAGCGTTGATAGCGGGAGCTACTACGAGCAGTACTTC.

The chain carries TRBV25-1 and TRBJ2-5; D may be TRBD1 or TRBD2 (5 bases each). Trimming took off 3 bases at V and 4 bases at J, with 9 bases between the two ends. This CDR3 contains 13 residues. The germline V gene encodes CDR1 MGHDK and CDR2 SYGVNS. The CDR3 sequence: CASSDTGRETQYF. The CDR3 region has the DNA TGTGCCAGCAGTGATACGGGGCGAGAGACCCAGTACTTC. The whole variable domain, filled in from reference TRBV25-1 and TRBJ2-5, reads EADIYQTPRYLVIGTGKKITLECSQTMGHDKMYWYQQDPGMELHLIHYSYGVNSTEKGDLSSESTVSRIRTEHFPLTLESARPSHTSQYLCASSDTGRETQYFGPGTRLLVL.

CDR3 sequence reads: CASSRRPQRETVRVDTQYF. The CDR3 bases are TGTGCCAGCAGTAGGAGGCCCCAGCGGGAGACGGTCCGGGTAGATACGCAGTATTTT. The chain employs TRBV28 and TRBJ2-3, with 8 positions matching TRBD2. The germline CDR1 and CDR2 sequences are MDHEN and SYDVKM. The junction had 21 bases not matched to a gene; V was cut back by 5 bases and J by 5 bases. The CDR3 spans 19 residues.

This chain uses TRBV30 with TRBJ2-3; no reliable D call. The CDR3 is made up of 13 amino acids. The V gene lost 1 base and the J gene lost 6 bases, with 11 bases spanning the gap. Germline V CDR1 and CDR2: GTSNPN, SVGIG (reference sequence). CDR3 DNA: TGTGCCTGGAGTGCCCGGCTGGGCGATACGCAGTATTTT. It specifies CAWSARLGDTQYF.

This rearrangement joins TRBV11-2 to TRBJ2-1, with unresolved D. V lost 1 base and J lost 5, with 12 bases in between. The CDR3 covers 15 residues. Germline V lookup: CDR1 SGHAT, CDR2 FQNNGV. CDR3 loop: CASSLAPTGNNEQFF. DNA of the CDR3: TGTGCCAGCAGCTTAGCCCCAACCGGAAACAATGAGCAGTTCTTC.

V gene TRBV5-8 combines with J gene TRBJ2-5; 7 nucleotides agree with TRBD1. V dropped 3 bases and J dropped 2; count of bases not matched to a gene: 4. CDR1 is SGHTS and CDR2 is YDEGEE in the germline V gene. The CDR3 is 14 residues long. CDR3 DNA: TGTGCCAGCAGCTCCGGGACAGTTCAAGAGACCCAGTACTTC. Its translation is CASSSGTVQETQYF.

The chain joins TRBV30 to TRBJ1-1; no definite D call. This CDR3 spans 12 amino acids. V was clipped by 2 bases and J by 4 bases, with 8 bases between them. The germline V gene has CDR1 GTSNPN and CDR2 SVGIG (reference sequence). This CDR3 reads CAWSRTTTEAFF. The CDR3 nucleotides read TGTGCCTGGAGTCGAACAACCACTGAAGCTTTCTTT.